This TCR beta chain came from a study of shared clonotypes between healthy human individuals. This CDR3 spans 15 amino acids. CDR1 is SGHRS and CDR2 is YFSETQ in the germline V gene. Trimming removed 0 bases at V and 5 bases at J, with 13 bases between. The repertoire was sequenced with immunoSEQ multiplex PCR; TCRdb's copy has only in-frame clones and lacks some. The table has some 1.5 million clones, 96% seen once. Sequencing was carried out using naive CD4+ T cells sorted from blood. The subset denotes: CD45RA+ positively selected. The receptor was isolated from a man between 25 and 39 years old in good health. The chain employs TRBV5-1 and TRBJ2-3; D might be TRBD2 (6 bases). In DNA form, the CDR3 reads TGCGCCAGCAGCTTGGAGGGAGGTAGAAGAGATACGCAGTATTTT. Amino acid sequence: CASSLEGGRRDTQYF.